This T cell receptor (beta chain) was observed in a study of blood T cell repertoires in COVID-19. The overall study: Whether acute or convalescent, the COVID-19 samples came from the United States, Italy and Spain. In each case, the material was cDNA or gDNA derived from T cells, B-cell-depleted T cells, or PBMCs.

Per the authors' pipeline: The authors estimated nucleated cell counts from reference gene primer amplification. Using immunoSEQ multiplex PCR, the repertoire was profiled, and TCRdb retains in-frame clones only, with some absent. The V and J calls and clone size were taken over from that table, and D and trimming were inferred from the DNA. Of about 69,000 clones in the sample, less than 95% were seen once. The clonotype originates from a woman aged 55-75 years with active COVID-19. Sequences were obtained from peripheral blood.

The CDR3 sequence: CASISTHPGGQYTGELFF. DNA of the CDR3: TGTGCCAGTATCTCAACTCACCCCGGGGGGCAGTACACCGGGGAGCTGTTTTTT. The chain combines TRBV19 with TRBJ2-2; D may be TRBD2 (7 bases). Trimming pared 7 bases from V and 3 bases from J, leaving 24 bases between. This CDR3 contains 18 residues. Germline V gene data show CDR1 as LNHDA and CDR2 as SQIVND (reference sequence).